The T cell receptor (beta chain) described here comes from a study of shared clonotypes between healthy human individuals. Terminally differentiated effector memory CD45RA+ cells were excluded from the naive CD8 cells, which were CD45RO-negative and positively selected for CCR7. The donors, healthy adults who were HIV-negative, had experienced no recent acute infections or vaccinations. CDR1 is GTSNPN, CDR2 SVGIG, per germline (reference sequence). J gave up 7 bases and V 5 bases, and 14 bases lay outside the gene matches. This CDR3 is 14 amino acids long. TCRdb's table, derived via immunoSEQ multiplex PCR, lists solely in-frame clones and lacks some. Of around 2.1 million clones detected, about 92% appear once; the ten largest clones hold around 1.7%. Findings of the study overall: Sequencing depth was predicted to influence how clonotypes are shared among donors. At large depth, rarefaction still showed sorted-subset sequencing to be incomplete. Among four donors, approximately 5% of naive CD4 clonotypes were found in common.

This clone appeared once. As yet, its antigen is unknown. Material for sequencing was naive CD8+ T cells from PBMCs. J is TRBJ2-7 and V is TRBV30, with TRBD2 matching 7 bases. The receptor was isolated from a man aged 18 to 30 in good health. Some clones in this sample may be carry-over from other donors' samples. The CDR3 DNA reads TGTGCCTGGGATTCGGGGATCGGGAGGACGGAGCAGTACTTC. This codes for CAWDSGIGRTEQYF.